This TCR beta chain was found in a study of T cells after somatic rescue of genetic block. V dropped 3 bases and J dropped 2 bases, with 8 bases sitting between them. This CDR3 comprises 13 residues. Germline CDR1 is LNHDA and CDR2 is SQIVND (reference sequence). Assay used: immunoSEQ multiplex PCR; TCRdb lists only in-frame clones, some missing. The sample has tens of thousands of clones; around 96% are singletons. What was sequenced was peripheral blood mononuclear cells (PBMCs). The V call is TRBV19, the J call TRBJ2-7; tentatively, D is TRBD2 (5 bases). This sequence originates from a child under two years old. Written as DNA, the CDR3 is TGTGCCAGTAGTATTGCGACTACCTACGAGCAGTACTTC. Translated, it gives CASSIATTYEQYF. Based on the CDR3 plus reference TRBV19 and TRBJ2-7, the full variable domain is DGGITQSPKYLFRKEGQNVTLSCEQNLNHDAMYWYRQDPGQGLRLIYYSQIVNDFQKGDIAEGYSVSREKKESFPLTVTSAQKNPTAFYLCASSIATTYEQYFGPGTRLTVT.